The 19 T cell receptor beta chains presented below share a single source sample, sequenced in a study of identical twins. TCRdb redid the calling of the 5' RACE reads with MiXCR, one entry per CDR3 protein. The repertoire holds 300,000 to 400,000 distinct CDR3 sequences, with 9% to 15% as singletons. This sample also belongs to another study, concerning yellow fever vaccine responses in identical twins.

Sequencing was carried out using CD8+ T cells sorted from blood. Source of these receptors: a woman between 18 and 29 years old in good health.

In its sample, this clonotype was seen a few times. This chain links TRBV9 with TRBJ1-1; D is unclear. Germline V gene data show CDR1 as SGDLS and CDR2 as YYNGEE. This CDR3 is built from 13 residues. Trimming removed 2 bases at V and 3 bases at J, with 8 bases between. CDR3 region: CASSVGRDTEAFF. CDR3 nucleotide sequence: TGTGCCAGCAGCGTGGGGAGGGACACTGAAGCTTTCTTT.

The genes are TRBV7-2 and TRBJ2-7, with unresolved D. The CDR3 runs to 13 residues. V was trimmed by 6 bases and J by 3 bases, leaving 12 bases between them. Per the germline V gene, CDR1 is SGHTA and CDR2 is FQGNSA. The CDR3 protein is CASRAVGNYEQYV. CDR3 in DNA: TGTGCCAGCAGGGCCGTCGGAAACTACGAGCAGTACGTC.

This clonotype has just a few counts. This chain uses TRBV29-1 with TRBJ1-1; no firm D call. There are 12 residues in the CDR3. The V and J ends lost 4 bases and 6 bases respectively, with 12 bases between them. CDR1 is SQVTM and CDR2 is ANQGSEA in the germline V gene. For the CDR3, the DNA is TGCAGCGTTGTGGAGGTTACAGCTGAAGCTTTCTTT. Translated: CSVVEVTAEAFF. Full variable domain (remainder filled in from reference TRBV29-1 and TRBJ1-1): SAVISQKPSRDICQRGTSLTIQCQVDSQVTMMFWYRQQPGQSLTLIATANQGSEATYESGFVIDKFPISRPNLTFSTLTVSNMSPEDSSIYLCSVVEVTAEAFFGQGTRLTVV.

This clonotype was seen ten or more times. CDR3 loop: CASSQDATDTDTQYF. The CDR3 nucleotides read TGCGCCAGCAGCCAAGATGCGACGGATACAGATACGCAGTATTTT. The chain carries TRBV4-1 and TRBJ2-3, with unresolved D. The CDR3 has 15 amino acids. The ends were cut back, 0 bases at V and 3 bases at J, with 10 bases in the middle. Germline lookup yields CDR1 MGHRA and CDR2 YSYEKL.

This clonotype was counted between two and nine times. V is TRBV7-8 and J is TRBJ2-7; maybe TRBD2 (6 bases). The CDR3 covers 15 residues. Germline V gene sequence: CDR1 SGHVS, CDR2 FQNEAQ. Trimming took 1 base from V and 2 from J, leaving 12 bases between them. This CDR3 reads CASSLGGGWAYEQYV. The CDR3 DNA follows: TGTGCCAGCAGCTTAGGAGGAGGGTGGGCCTACGAGCAGTACGTC.

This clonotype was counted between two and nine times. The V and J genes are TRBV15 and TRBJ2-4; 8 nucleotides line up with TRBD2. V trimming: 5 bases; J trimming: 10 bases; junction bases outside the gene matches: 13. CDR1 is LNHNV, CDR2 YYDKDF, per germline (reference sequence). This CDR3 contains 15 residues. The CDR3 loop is CATSPPGGGSQIQYF. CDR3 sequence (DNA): TGTGCCACCAGCCCTCCGGGGGGGGGGAGCCAAATTCAGTACTTC.

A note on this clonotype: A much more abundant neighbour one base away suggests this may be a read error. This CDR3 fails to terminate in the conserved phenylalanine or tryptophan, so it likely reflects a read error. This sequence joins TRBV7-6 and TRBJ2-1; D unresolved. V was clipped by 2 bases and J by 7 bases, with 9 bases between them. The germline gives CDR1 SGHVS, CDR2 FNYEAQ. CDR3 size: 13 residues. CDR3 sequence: CASSLSTMNEQFL. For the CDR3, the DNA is TGTGCCAGCAGCTTATCCACGATGAATGAGCAGTTCCTC.

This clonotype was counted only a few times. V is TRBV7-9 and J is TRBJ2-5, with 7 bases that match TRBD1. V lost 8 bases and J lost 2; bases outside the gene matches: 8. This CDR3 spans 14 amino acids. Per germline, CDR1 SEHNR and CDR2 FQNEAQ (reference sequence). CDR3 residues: CASGPGTEQETQYF. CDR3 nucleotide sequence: TGTGCCAGCGGCCCCGGGACAGAACAAGAGACCCAGTACTTC. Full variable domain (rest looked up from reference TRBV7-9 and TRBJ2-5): DTGVSQNPRHKITKRGQNVTFRCDPISEHNRLYWYRQTLGQGPEFLTYFQNEAQLEKSRLLSDRFSAERPKGSFSTLEIQRTEQGDSAMYLCASGPGTEQETQYFGPGTRLLVL.

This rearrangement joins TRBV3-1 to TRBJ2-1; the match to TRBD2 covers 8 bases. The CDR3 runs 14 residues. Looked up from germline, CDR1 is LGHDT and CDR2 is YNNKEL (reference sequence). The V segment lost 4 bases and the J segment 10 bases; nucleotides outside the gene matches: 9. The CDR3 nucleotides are TGTGCCAGCAGCCCGTACGGACTAGCCGGGGAGCAGTTCTTC. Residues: CASSPYGLAGEQFF.

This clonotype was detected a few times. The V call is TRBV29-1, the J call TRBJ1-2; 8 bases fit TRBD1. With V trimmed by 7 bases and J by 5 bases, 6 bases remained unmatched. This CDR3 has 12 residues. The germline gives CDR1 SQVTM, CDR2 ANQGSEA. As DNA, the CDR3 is TGCAGCGCTGACAGGGGACAGTATGGCTACACCTTC. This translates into CSADRGQYGYTF.

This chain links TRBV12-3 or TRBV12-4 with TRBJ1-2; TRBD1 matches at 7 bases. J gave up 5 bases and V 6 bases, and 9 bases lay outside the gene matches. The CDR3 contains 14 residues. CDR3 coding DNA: TGTGCCAGCAGCCAGGCAGGGGGGGAATATGGCTACACCTTC. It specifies CASSQAGGEYGYTF.

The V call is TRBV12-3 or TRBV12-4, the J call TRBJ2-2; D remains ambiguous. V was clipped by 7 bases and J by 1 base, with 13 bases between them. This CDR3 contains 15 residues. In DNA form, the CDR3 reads TGTGCCAGCATTTCGAAATTCAGGAACACCGGGGAGCTGTTTTTT. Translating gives CASISKFRNTGELFF.

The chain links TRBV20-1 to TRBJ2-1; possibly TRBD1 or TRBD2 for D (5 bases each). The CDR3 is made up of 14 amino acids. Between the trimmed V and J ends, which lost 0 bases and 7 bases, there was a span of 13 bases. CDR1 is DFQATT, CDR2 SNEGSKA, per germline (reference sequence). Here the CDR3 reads CSARDFAGRNEQFF. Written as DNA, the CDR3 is TGCAGTGCTAGAGATTTTGCAGGGAGAAATGAGCAGTTCTTC.

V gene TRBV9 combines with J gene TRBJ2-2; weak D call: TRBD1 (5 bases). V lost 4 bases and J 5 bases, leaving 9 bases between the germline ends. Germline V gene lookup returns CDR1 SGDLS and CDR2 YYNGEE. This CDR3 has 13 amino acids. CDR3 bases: TGTGCCAGCAGCTTGACAGTTACCGGGGAGCTGTTTTTT. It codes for CASSLTVTGELFF.

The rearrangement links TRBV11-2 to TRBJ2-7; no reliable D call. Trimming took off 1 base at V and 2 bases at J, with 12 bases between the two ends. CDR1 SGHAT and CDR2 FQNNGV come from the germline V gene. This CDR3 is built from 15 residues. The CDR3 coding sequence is TGTGCCAGCAGCTTAGGGGCAGGACCTACCTACGAGCAGTACGTC. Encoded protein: CASSLGAGPTYEQYV.

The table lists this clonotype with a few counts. The CDR3 reads CASSAEQAGVDEQFF. The CDR3 region has the DNA TGTGCCAGCAGTGCCGAACAAGCGGGGGTGGATGAGCAGTTCTTC. The chain has TRBV27 and TRBJ2-1; 8 positions agree with TRBD2. V was pared by 5 bases and J by 8 bases, with 11 bases of the junction left unmatched. Germline-derived CDR1 and CDR2 are MNHEY and SMNVEV (reference sequence). The CDR3 totals 15 residues.

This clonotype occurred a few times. The CDR3 sequence is CASSLGGALYNEQFF. CDR3 coding DNA: TGTGCCAGCAGTTTAGGAGGGGCCCTCTACAATGAGCAGTTCTTC. The chain carries TRBV27 and TRBJ2-1; D might be TRBD2 (6 bases). Deletions cut 2 bases from V and 3 bases from J, with 11 bases between. Per germline, CDR1 MNHEY and CDR2 SMNVEV (reference sequence). The CDR3 has 15 residues.

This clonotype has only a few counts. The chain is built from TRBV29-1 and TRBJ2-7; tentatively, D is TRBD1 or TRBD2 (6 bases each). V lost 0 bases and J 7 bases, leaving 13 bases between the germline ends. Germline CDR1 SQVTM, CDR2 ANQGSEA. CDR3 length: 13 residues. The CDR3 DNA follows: TGCAGCGTTGAAGATCTGGGGGCGGGAGAGCAGTACTTC. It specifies CSVEDLGAGEQYF.

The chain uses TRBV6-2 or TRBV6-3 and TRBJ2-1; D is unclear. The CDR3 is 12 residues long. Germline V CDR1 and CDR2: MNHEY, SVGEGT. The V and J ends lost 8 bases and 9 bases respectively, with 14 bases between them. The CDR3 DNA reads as TGTGCCAGCCACAGCCCGCCCGGTGAGCAGTTCTTC. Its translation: CASHSPPGEQFF.